The 20 T cell receptor beta chains below come from one sample, sequenced in a study of shared T cell receptors in the human thymus. The data were produced by immunoSEQ multiplex PCR, yet TCRdb's version contains in-frame clones alone and is incomplete. The sample holds some 700,000 clones; 70% to 90% are singletons and the top ten take more than 0.008%. The sample also formed part of further work on human thymus T cells.

The material sequenced was thymocytes. The receptors here all came from a girl under three years old with a congenital heart defect.

The V call is TRBV19, the J call TRBJ2-2, with TRBD1 matching 9 bases. The CDR3 has 17 amino acids. J gave up 0 bases and V 6 bases, and 8 bases lay outside the gene matches. The germline gives CDR1 LNHDA, CDR2 SQIVND (reference sequence). CDR3 sequence: CASSEGQGNSNTGELFF. CDR3 DNA: TGTGCCAGTAGCGAAGGACAGGGGAACTCGAACACCGGGGAGCTGTTTTTT. Filled out from reference TRBV19 and TRBJ2-2, the complete variable domain reads DGGITQSPKYLFRKEGQNVTLSCEQNLNHDAMYWYRQDPGQGLRLIYYSQIVNDFQKGDIAEGYSVSREKKESFPLTVTSAQKNPTAFYLCASSEGQGNSNTGELFFGEGSRLTVL.

This rearrangement joins TRBV19 to TRBJ1-3; a weak D match, TRBD1 (5 bases). Trimming pared 8 bases from V and 0 bases from J, leaving 17 bases between. The CDR3 has 16 amino acids. Germline CDR1 and CDR2: LNHDA and SQIVND (reference sequence). The CDR3, as DNA: TGTGCCAGTCGGGACTTAGACGCGACCTCTGGAAACACCATATATTTT. This sequence encodes CASRDLDATSGNTIYF.

This clone came up once. V and J are TRBV5-6 and TRBJ1-2; TRBD1 might be the D (5 bases). Per germline, CDR1 SGHDT and CDR2 YYEEEE. V was pared by 0 bases and J by 8 bases, with 11 bases between. This CDR3 is 13 amino acids long. Here the CDR3 reads CASSLVSGGGYTF. The CDR3 DNA reads as TGTGCCAGCAGCTTGGTCTCGGGGGGAGGCTACACCTTC.

CDR3 DNA sequence: TGTGCCAGCAGCTTAGACCCAGGGGCGAGGTATTCAAGTGGCTATGGCTACACCTTC. Its translation: CASSLDPGARYSSGYGYTF. The chain carries TRBV7-6 and TRBJ1-2, with D perhaps TRBD1 (6 bases). CDR3 length equals 19 residues. In germline, CDR1 is SGHVS, CDR2 FNYEAQ. Trimming left V 1 base short and J 4 bases short, with 25 bases between.

V usage is TRBV12-5 and J usage is TRBJ2-7; TRBD1 might be the D (5 bases). Trimming pared 1 base from V and 1 base from J, leaving 5 bases between. The CDR3 is made up of 13 amino acids. Per germline, CDR1 LGHNT and CDR2 FRNRAP. Here the CDR3 reads CASGLGQSYEQYF. The CDR3 DNA sequence: TGTGCTAGTGGTTTGGGACAGTCCTACGAGCAGTACTTC. Based on the CDR3 plus reference TRBV12-5 and TRBJ2-7, the full variable domain is DARVTQTPRHKVTEMGQEVTMRCQPILGHNTVFWYRQTMMQGLELLAYFRNRAPLDDSGMPKDRFSAEMPDATLATLKIQPSEPRDSAVYFCASGLGQSYEQYFGPGTRLTVT.

This clone occurred once. The rearrangement links TRBV5-4 to TRBJ2-5; no reliable D call. The CDR3 totals 11 residues. The germline V and J ends were trimmed by 4 bases and 2 bases, with 3 bases remaining between them. Germline V gene sequence: CDR1 SGHNT, CDR2 YYREEE (reference sequence). CDR3 loop: CASSQQETQYF. The CDR3 nucleotides read TGTGCCAGCAGCCAACAAGAGACCCAGTACTTC.

The chain combines TRBV19 with TRBJ1-4; D is unclear. This CDR3 has 9 residues. The germline CDR1 and CDR2 sequences are LNHDA and SQIVND (reference sequence). In nucleotides, the CDR3 is TGTATTGGCTGGTGGGAGGTGTTTTTT. Its translation is CIGWWEVFF.

The rearrangement joins TRBV10-3 to TRBJ2-7; 9 bases line up with TRBD1. The CDR3 spans 13 residues. CDR1 and CDR2 (germline): ENHRY, SYGVKD. With V trimmed by 6 bases and J by 6 bases, 6 bases remained unmatched. The chain's CDR3 is CAIRTGQGLEQYF. The CDR3 DNA reads as TGTGCCATCAGAACCGGACAGGGGCTCGAGCAGTACTTC.

The chain joins TRBV5-4 to TRBJ2-1; 10 bases are shared with TRBD2. The V gene's germline CDR1 is SGHNT and CDR2 YYREEE (reference sequence). V gave up 2 bases and J gave up 8 bases; unmatched junction bases: 10. This CDR3 comprises 16 residues. The CDR3 loop reads CASSLAGGPMTDEQFF. The CDR3 DNA reads as TGTGCCAGCAGCTTAGCGGGGGGGCCTATGACGGATGAGCAGTTCTTC.

The CDR3 coding sequence is TGCGCCAGCAGCTTGACAACAGGGGGTGTAAATGAGCAGTTCTTC. Residues: CASSLTTGGVNEQFF. The chain links TRBV5-1 to TRBJ2-1; the match to TRBD1 covers 8 bases. Germline assignment: CDR1 SGHRS and CDR2 YFSETQ. CDR3 length: 15 amino acids. Losses at the gene ends were 1 base for V and 7 bases for J; bases not matched to a gene: 7.

The CDR3 loop is CASSLWSDTEAFF. The CDR3 DNA reads as TGTGCCAGCAGTTTATGGTCGGACACTGAAGCTTTCTTT. This rearrangement joins TRBV27 to TRBJ1-1; D not certain. This CDR3 is 13 amino acids long. CDR1 is MNHEY and CDR2 is SMNVEV in the germline V gene (reference sequence). V lost 1 base to trimming and J lost 3 bases, with 6 bases between them.

The chain couples TRBV4-1 to TRBJ1-2; TRBD1 matches 7 bases. CDR1 is MGHRA and CDR2 is YSYEKL in the germline V gene. This CDR3 has 15 residues. Trimming removed 2 bases from V and 5 bases from J; junction bases left unmatched: 8. CDR3 in amino acids: CASSQSQGVCYGYTF. As DNA, the CDR3 is TGCGCCAGCAGCCAAAGTCAGGGGGTTTGTTATGGCTACACCTTC.

CDR3 protein: CASSYMRGAETQYF. In DNA, the CDR3 is TGTGCCAGCAGTTACATGCGGGGCGCGGAGACCCAGTACTTC. The gene calls are TRBV6-6 and TRBJ2-5; tentative D call: TRBD2 (6 bases). CDR1 is MNHNY, CDR2 SVGAGI, per germline (reference sequence). The CDR3 loop spans 14 amino acids. Trimming took 2 bases from V and 5 from J, leaving 12 bases between them.

This chain joins TRBV5-1 and TRBJ1-2; D is undetermined. Trimming cost V 0 bases and J 9 bases, with 9 bases left between them. CDR1 SGHRS and CDR2 YFSETQ come from the germline V gene. This CDR3 has 12 residues. In nucleotides, the CDR3 is TGCGCCAGCAGCTTGGTGGCAGACAGCTACACCTTC. Its translation: CASSLVADSYTF. Variable domain in full (rest from reference TRBV5-1 and TRBJ1-2): KAGVTQTPRYLIKTRGQQVTLSCSPISGHRSVSWYQQTPGQGLQFLFEYFSETQRNKGNFPGRFSGRQFSNSRSEMNVSTLELGDSALYLCASSLVADSYTFGSGTRLTVV.

The J gene is TRBJ1-2, the V gene TRBV6-1, with 9 bases identical to TRBD1. After removal of 3 bases from V and 4 bases from J, the junction contained 6 bases not matched to a gene. CDR3 length equals 15 residues. Germline V CDR1 and CDR2: MNHNS, SASEGT. The CDR3 is CASSEERDRVYGYTF. The CDR3 nucleotides are TGTGCCAGCAGTGAGGAGAGGGACAGGGTCTATGGCTACACCTTC.

The gene calls are TRBV7-3 and TRBJ2-5; weak D call: TRBD2 (5 bases). The germline V gene encodes CDR1 SGHTA and CDR2 FQGTGA. Trimming took 3 bases from V and 7 from J, leaving 15 bases between them. This CDR3 comprises 14 residues. The CDR3 protein is CASSLTGRTGTQYF. CDR3 sequence (DNA): TGTGCCAGCAGCTTGACCGGCAGGACTGGGACCCAGTACTTC.

Note on this clone: The same CDR3 arises from other DNA sequences in this sample as well. As DNA, the CDR3 is TGTGCTAGTGGTTTGGTGGGTGAAAGGGGGGAAAAACTGTTTTTT. Amino acids: CASGLVGERGEKLFF. This chain links TRBV12-5 with TRBJ1-4; TRBD1 might be the D (6 bases). Germline CDR1 is LGHNT and CDR2 is FRNRAP. CDR3 size: 15 residues. V was pared by 0 bases and J by 8 bases, with 13 bases between.

The CDR3 nucleotides read TGTGCCAGCAGCCCCAAGCGGGTACCCTATGGCTACACCTTC. Translation: CASSPKRVPYGYTF. The rearrangement uses TRBV6-5 and TRBJ1-2; D unresolved. This CDR3 is 14 amino acids long. Germline CDR1 is MNHEY and CDR2 is SVGAGI. The germline V and J ends were trimmed by 6 bases and 4 bases, with 15 bases remaining between them.

The V call is TRBV27, the J call TRBJ1-1; possible D gene TRBD1, 6 bases. This CDR3 has 16 amino acids. The V and J ends lost 3 bases and 4 bases respectively, with 18 bases between them. Germline V gene data show CDR1 as MNHEY and CDR2 as SMNVEV (reference sequence). CDR3 sequence reads: CASSLAPGQGITEAFF. CDR3 in DNA: TGTGCCAGCAGTTTGGCCCCGGGGCAGGGGATCACTGAAGCTTTCTTT.

This chain links TRBV2 with TRBJ1-2, with a tentative D call TRBD1 (6 bases). CDR3 length equals 21 residues. Germline V gene lookup returns CDR1 SNHLY and CDR2 FYNNEI. V was cut by 3 bases and J by 0 bases, with 29 bases left in between. CDR3: CASSEIRQGLAVGLPNYGYTF. As DNA, the CDR3 is TGTGCCAGCAGTGAGATCCGGCAGGGGTTGGCGGTTGGGCTTCCTAACTATGGCTACACCTTC.